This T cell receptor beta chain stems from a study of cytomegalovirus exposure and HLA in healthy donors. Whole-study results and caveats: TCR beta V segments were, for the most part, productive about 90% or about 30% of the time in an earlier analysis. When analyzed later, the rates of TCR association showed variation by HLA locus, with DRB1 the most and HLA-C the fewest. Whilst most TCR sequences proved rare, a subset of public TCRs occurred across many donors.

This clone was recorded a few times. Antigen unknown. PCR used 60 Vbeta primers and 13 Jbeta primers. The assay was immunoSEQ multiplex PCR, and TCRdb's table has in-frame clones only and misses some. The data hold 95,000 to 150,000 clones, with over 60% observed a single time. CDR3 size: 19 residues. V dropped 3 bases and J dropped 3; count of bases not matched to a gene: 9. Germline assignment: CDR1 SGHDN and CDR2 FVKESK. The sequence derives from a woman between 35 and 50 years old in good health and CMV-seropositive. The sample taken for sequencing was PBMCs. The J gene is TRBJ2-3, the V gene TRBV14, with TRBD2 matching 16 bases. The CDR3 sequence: CASSHIDGTSGGGTDTQYF. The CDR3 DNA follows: TGTGCCAGCAGCCATATCGACGGGACTAGCGGGGGGGGTACAGATACGCAGTATTTT.